A selection of T cell receptor beta chains follows, all from one sample in a study of T cells in localized non-small cell lung cancer. This table comes from immunoSEQ multiplex PCR, and its TCRdb copy is limited to in-frame clones, with some not included. The table has 21,000 or so clones, roughly 84% seen once. The sequencing used PBMCs, collected before any cancer treatment. These receptors originate from a woman between 40 and 69 years old with stage II squamous cell lung carcinoma. CDR3s leave out the opening cysteine and the closing phenylalanine or tryptophan.

TRBJ2-1	TRBV4-1	ASSQLPLAGTRLGNEQF
TRBJ2-7	TRBV5-4	ASSHGITYEQY
TRBJ2-4	TRBV10-3	AISESQGPKNIQY
TRBJ2-2	TRBV6-1	ASSDIVFPATGELF
TRBJ2-1	TRBV9	ASSAVLAGLGNEQF
TRBJ2-1	TRBV7-9	ATQGTSSYNEQF
TRBJ1-2	TRBV30	ACLKGTNIYGYT
TRBJ2-1	TRBV6-5	ASGAGALYNEQF
TRBJ1-2	TRBV19	ASGTGYGYT
TRBJ2-6	TRBV30	AWTRDRGRSGANVLT
TRBJ1-4	TRBV10-3	AISARRLEKLF
TRBJ2-2	TRBV5-4	ASSSGTTNTGELF
TRBJ2-2	TRBV5-6	ASSLAFEGELF
TRBJ2-3	TRBV10-2	ASSPGTAGADTQY
TRBJ2-1	TRBV10-3	AIRGTSGRTNNEQF
TRBJ2-1	TRBV4-1	ASSQGPLRRGSNEQF
TRBJ2-2	TRBV7-2	ASSLIVTKYGELF
TRBJ2-7	TRBV27	ASSFGAAIYEQY
TRBJ2-7	TRBV5-1	ASGTGMASGSSYEQY
TRBJ2-7	TRBV7-9	ASRLSGQGDEQY
TRBJ2-1	TRBV30	AWRTIAGSSYNEQF
TRBJ1-4	TRBV6-5	ASSYSTSSTNEKLF
TRBJ2-7	TRBV29-1	SGYSGRAGEQY
TRBJ2-5	TRBV5-1	ASSLAGVEETQY
TRBJ2-1	TRBV12-5	ASSSSGRNYNEQF
TRBJ2-3	TRBV19	ATMDRTDTQY
TRBJ2-3	TRBV19	ASSIRDRPLNTQY
TRBJ1-5	TRBV19	ASSLREDQPQH
TRBJ2-7	TRBV14	ASSHAGEQY
TRBJ1-1	TRBV14	ASSDQGMNTEAF
TRBJ2-7	TRBV6-5	ASSYGTEQY
TRBJ2-3	TRBV11-3	ASSSQGAGTDTQY
TRBJ2-1	TRBV5-1	ASSWGRDSYNEQF
TRBJ2-1	TRBV9	ASSVAGVVPTNEQF
TRBJ2-1	TRBV25-1	ASRLQGGNEQF
TRBJ2-1	TRBV27	ASRRAGFYNEQF
TRBJ1-1	TRBV19	ASTRANTEAF
TRBJ1-1	TRBV7-9	ASSSLTGLNTEAF
TRBJ2-3	TRBV5-4	ASSLVYTDTQY
TRBJ2-4	TRBV10-3	AISDRRLADIQY
TRBJ1-1	TRBV7-9	ASSLAQGEAF
TRBJ2-7	TRBV5-5	ASSLVLLYEQY
TRBJ2-1	TRBV25-1	ASRGTSGINEQF
TRBJ1-1	TRBV5-1	ASSSGGRGVNTEAF
TRBJ2-3	TRBV4-3	ASSQGEGGTQY
TRBJ2-1	TRBV5-4	ASSPRAGTFDNEQF
TRBJ1-2	TRBV18	ASSPPDRDRLLIYGYT
TRBJ2-7	TRBV2	ASSPTLPYEQY
TRBJ2-6	TRBV4-1	ASSQGAGSGANVLT
TRBJ2-5	TRBV5-1	ASSLGHGLETQY
TRBJ2-1	TRBV9	ASSVGLADYNEQF
TRBJ1-1	TRBV15	ATSRDRGGMNTEAF
TRBJ1-3	TRBV28	ASSLQGQGKRNTIY
TRBJ2-3	TRBV10-3	AISDGLEGDTQY
TRBJ2-1	TRBV5-6	ASSLEVSRVQF
TRBJ1-2	TRBV1	TSSQDSRRA
TRBJ2-2	TRBV7-2	ASSPKTGWNTGELF
TRBJ1-5	TRBV5-5	ASSPVTGAHQPQH
TRBJ1-1	TRBV12-5	ASGFGGNAEAF